These 18 T cell receptor beta chains were sequenced from one sample in a study of neurological immune-mediated disorders. One entry per CDR3 protein, called by TCRdb with MiXCR from the 5' RACE reads. The sample includes tens of thousands of distinct CDR3 sequences, around 6% seen only once; the top ten take roughly 7.9%. Time point given: longitudinal time-point 2. Sequenced material: PBMCs. The source is a woman aged 55 to 70 with multiple sclerosis.

Ten or more counts support this clonotype. The CDR3 loop reads CASSPIRGAQGNQPQHF. The DNA for the CDR3 is TGTGCCAGCAGTCCAATTCGGGGGGCCCAGGGCAATCAGCCCCAGCATTTT. This chain connects TRBV28 to TRBJ1-5; possible D gene TRBD1, 6 bases. CDR1 is MDHEN and CDR2 is SYDVKM in the germline V gene. V gave up 5 bases and J gave up 2 bases, with 19 bases separating them. The CDR3 is made up of 17 amino acids.

This clonotype was observed many times. This rearrangement joins TRBV2 to TRBJ1-5; TRBD1 aligns across 7 bases. Germline assignment: CDR1 SNHLY and CDR2 FYNNEI. Trimming took 3 bases from V and 9 from J; bases not matched to a gene: 11. The length of the CDR3 is 15 residues. CDR3 DNA: TGTGCCAGCAGTGATCAGGGGGGGGCTGGTAGGCCCCAGCATTTT. Translated: CASSDQGGAGRPQHF.

This clonotype was picked up many times. The chain employs TRBV20-1 and TRBJ2-1; TRBD2 aligns across 12 bases. The CDR3 spans 18 residues. Germline CDR1 is DFQATT and CDR2 is SNEGSKA (reference sequence). J gave up 0 bases and V 5 bases, and 11 bases lay outside the gene matches. This CDR3 is CSADSTSGGPISYNEQFF. The CDR3 coding sequence is TGCAGTGCTGACTCGACTAGCGGGGGCCCTATCTCCTACAATGAGCAGTTCTTC.

This clonotype has at least ten counts. This sequence joins TRBV29-1 and TRBJ2-7, with 7 bases that match TRBD2. CDR3 length: 14 residues. CDR1 is SQVTM and CDR2 is ANQGSEA in the germline V gene. V lost 0 bases to trimming and J lost 4 bases; unmatched junction nucleotides: 6. The CDR3 here is CSVEDRAGEYEQYF. The CDR3 coding sequence is TGCAGCGTTGAAGATCGGGCGGGGGAATACGAGCAGTACTTC.

In its sample, this clonotype was seen many times. One end of the junction varies from germline; a read error may be responsible. The chain uses TRBV12-3 or TRBV12-4 and TRBJ2-1; 11 nucleotides line up with TRBD2. The CDR3 sequence is 15 residues long. The DNA for the CDR3 is TGTGCCAGCAGTATAGCGGGGGGGCCCTACAATGAGCAGTTCTTC. Its translation is CASSIAGGPYNEQFF.

This clonotype was recorded many times. The genes are TRBV19 and TRBJ2-1; possible D gene TRBD1, 6 bases. This CDR3 spans 16 amino acids. V was trimmed by 3 bases and J by 0 bases, leaving 12 bases between them. Germline lookup yields CDR1 LNHDA and CDR2 SQIVND (reference sequence). CDR3 sequence reads: CASSMGTSSSYNEQFF. The DNA of the CDR3 is TGTGCCAGTAGTATGGGGACATCGAGCTCCTACAATGAGCAGTTCTTC.

This clonotype was recorded many times. The J gene is TRBJ2-3, the V gene TRBV25-1; weak D call: TRBD2 (6 bases). Looked up from germline, CDR1 is MGHDK and CDR2 is SYGVNS. Trimming stripped 1 base from V and 0 bases from J, with 8 bases between. The CDR3 sequence is 15 residues long. The CDR3 DNA follows: TGTGCCAGCAGTGAATTTGCGGGAAGCACAGATACGCAGTATTTT. This encodes CASSEFAGSTDTQYF.

This clonotype was found many times. V usage is TRBV6-6 and J usage is TRBJ2-7; D is undetermined. Germline V gene lookup returns CDR1 MNHNY and CDR2 SVGAGI (reference sequence). This CDR3 is built from 16 residues. V was shortened by 6 bases and J by 0 bases, with 18 bases between the two germline ends. CDR3 in DNA: TGTGCCAGCAGCTCACCTCGGTCTAGGAGCTCCTACGAGCAGTACTTC. It translates to CASSSPRSRSSYEQYF.

This clonotype was picked up many times. The rearrangement links TRBV5-1 to TRBJ2-2, with 10 bases lining up with TRBD1. After removal of 5 bases from V and 2 bases from J, the junction contained 6 bases not matched to a gene. The CDR3 contains 16 residues. The germline V gene encodes CDR1 SGHRS and CDR2 YFSETQ. The DNA for the CDR3 is TGCGCCAGCAGGGCCGACAGGGGGCCAAACACCGGGGAGCTGTTTTTT. It translates to CASRADRGPNTGELFF.

This clonotype was detected a few times. The V and J genes are TRBV7-8 and TRBJ1-1; D unresolved. Germline assignment: CDR1 SGHVS and CDR2 FQNEAQ. The CDR3 spans 14 residues. The V gene lost 0 bases and the J gene lost 5 bases, with 10 bases spanning the gap. CDR3 loop: CASSLAGSRTEAFF. DNA of the CDR3: TGTGCCAGCAGCTTAGCGGGCAGCAGAACTGAAGCTTTCTTT. Full variable domain (rest looked up from reference TRBV7-8 and TRBJ1-1): GAGVSQSPRYKVAKRGQDVALRCDPISGHVSLFWYQQALGQGPEFLTYFQNEAQLDKSGLPSDRFFAERPEGSVSTLKIQRTQQEDSAVYLCASSLAGSRTEAFFGQGTRLTVV.

V is TRBV7-9 and J is TRBJ2-1, with D maybe TRBD1 (6 bases). The V end was cut by 3 bases, the J end by 6 bases, with 15 bases between. This CDR3 comprises 15 residues. Germline assignment: CDR1 SEHNR and CDR2 FQNEAQ (reference sequence). This CDR3 reads CASSLRDMGSNEQFF. The CDR3 DNA reads TGTGCCAGCAGCTTGAGGGACATGGGAAGCAATGAGCAGTTCTTC.

This clonotype was observed at least ten times. For the CDR3, the DNA is TGCAGTGCCTCCCAGCCGACAGGGGCCGTGACACTAGGCAAAAACATTCAGTACTTC. Translation: CSASQPTGAVTLGKNIQYF. The V gene is TRBV20-1, the J gene TRBJ2-4; TRBD1 aligns across 8 bases. Germline CDR1 and CDR2: DFQATT and SNEGSKA (reference sequence). CDR3 length equals 19 residues. Unmatched junction bases numbered 22, after V lost 6 bases and J lost 3 bases.

This clonotype was picked up many times. This chain connects TRBV6-5 to TRBJ1-1, with no clear D. CDR1 is MNHEY, CDR2 SVGAGI, per germline. The CDR3 sequence is 15 residues long. Trimming shortened V by 2 bases and J by 1 base, and 11 bases separated the two germline ends. Written as DNA, the CDR3 is TGTGCCAGCAGTTACCGTGGCGTGGGGAACACTGAAGCTTTCTTT. Protein: CASSYRGVGNTEAFF.

This clonotype was seen repeatedly, ten times or more. V usage is TRBV7-9 and J usage is TRBJ1-1, with D unresolved. V shed 5 bases and J shed 0 bases, with 10 bases lying between them. Per the germline V gene, CDR1 is SEHNR and CDR2 is FQNEAQ (reference sequence). This CDR3 region has 14 residues. CDR3 residues: CASSGEGMNTEAFF. The CDR3 DNA reads as TGTGCCAGCAGCGGGGAGGGAATGAACACTGAAGCTTTCTTT.

This clonotype was recorded at least ten times. V is TRBV12-3 or TRBV12-4 and J is TRBJ1-6; D call uncertain. CDR3 length: 12 residues. Deletions cut 2 bases from V and 8 bases from J, with 4 bases between. CDR3 residues: CASSLRYSPLHF. The CDR3 DNA reads as TGTGCCAGCAGTTTACGGTATTCACCCCTCCACTTT.

The table lists this clonotype with many counts. The V gene is TRBV15, the J gene TRBJ2-7, with D possibly called TRBD1 or TRBD2 (5 bases each). There are 16 residues in the CDR3. Trimming left V 3 bases short and J 0 bases short, with 15 bases between. Germline V lookup: CDR1 LNHNV, CDR2 YYDKDF (reference sequence). The CDR3 spells CATSRDGTGSSYEQYF. The CDR3 coding sequence is TGTGCCACCAGCAGGGACGGGACCGGAAGCTCCTACGAGCAGTACTTC.

This clonotype was recorded at least ten times. The chain is built from TRBV6-1 and TRBJ1-2, with D hard to call. Trimming removed 4 bases at V and 8 bases at J, with 17 bases between. This CDR3 has 14 amino acids. Germline V gene data show CDR1 as MNHNS and CDR2 as SASEGT. The CDR3 sequence is CASSGLGSGEGYTF. Here the CDR3 DNA reads TGTGCCAGCAGTGGCCTAGGATCCGGGGAGGGCTACACCTTC.

The table lists this clonotype with a few counts. The chain links TRBV9 to TRBJ2-5; TRBD2 matches 7 bases. Per germline, CDR1 SGDLS and CDR2 YYNGEE. CDR3 length: 15 residues. The trim removed 0 bases at V and 4 bases at J, leaving 6 bases unmatched. CDR3 in DNA: TGTGCCAGCAGCGTAGAATATTGGGGGGGAGAGACCCAGTACTTC. Amino acid sequence: CASSVEYWGGETQYF.